The T cell receptor (beta chain) described here comes from a study of T cell clonotyping in hematopoietic cell transplantation. Study background: Cytoreduction preceded collection of pretransplant recipient samples.

Time point of the sample: recipient sample about 28 days before transplant, after cytoreduction. Sequenced by immunoSEQ multiplex PCR; TCRdb stores in-frame clones only, minus some. Altogether around 25,000 clones are present, about 70% being singletons, with the ten largest covering about 6.5%. The sequences come from peripheral blood mononuclear cells, collected before stem cell transplant. This receptor was taken from a man aged 45-65 years with myelodysplastic syndrome. Some clones in this sample may be carry-over from other donors' samples.

The CDR3 coding sequence is TGTGCCTGGAGTCAGGGCCGAGAAGCTAACTATGGCTACACCTTC. Translating it yields CAWSQGREANYGYTF. The chain links TRBV30 to TRBJ1-2; D is perhaps TRBD1 (5 bases). The germline V gene has CDR1 GTSNPN and CDR2 SVGIG (reference sequence). Trimming shortened V by 2 bases and J by 0 bases, and 13 bases separated the two germline ends. There are 15 residues in the CDR3.